This record looks at one TCR beta chain sequence and its context. Its antigen is undetermined. This CDR3 comprises 14 residues. V shed 4 bases and J shed 6 bases, with 15 bases lying between them. Germline V gene data show CDR1 as MNHEY and CDR2 as SVGAGI. This specimen belongs to a study of siplizumab effects on memory and regulatory T cells. Regarding the study as a whole: Mappable alloreactive CD4+ clones came from Treg cells about 69% of the time on average with siplizumab, against approximately 25% in controls. Suppression by proliferating Tregs derived from siplizumab cultures was not verified. Poor capture below about 10^-5 frequency left most alloreactive clones unmapped to unstimulated subsets.

Generated by immunoSEQ multiplex PCR, the TCRdb table keeps only in-frame clones and is missing some. This sample has about 120,000 clones, with approximately 92% found just once. The clonotype originates from a human donor in good health. The rearrangement uses TRBV6-5 and TRBJ1-2; the D gene is possibly TRBD1 (6 bases). The sample comprised non-Treg CD4+ T cells sorted from blood. As DNA, the CDR3 is TGTGCCAGCAGTTTCCGGGACACCAGCAATGGCTACACCTTC. This translates into CASSFRDTSNGYTF.